These 23 T cell receptor beta chains were sequenced from one sample in a study of cytomegalovirus exposure and HLA in healthy donors. PCR used 60 Vbeta primers and 13 Jbeta primers. The repertoire was sequenced with immunoSEQ multiplex PCR; TCRdb's copy has only in-frame clones and lacks some. Found here are approximately 150,000 clones, about 77% of them singletons; the top ten hold under 2%. The sample comprised PBMCs. The receptor source for this set is a female donor in good health and CMV-seronegative.

V is TRBV6-1 and J is TRBJ1-1; TRBD1 agrees at 8 bases. In germline, CDR1 is MNHNS, CDR2 SASEGT. V shed 7 bases, J shed 5 bases, and the junction held 9 bases outside the gene matches. This CDR3 region has 14 residues. CDR3 DNA: TGTGCCAGCACCTCTGGACAGGGTGAAACTGAAGCTTTCTTT. Protein product: CASTSGQGETEAFF.

The chain has TRBV7-6 and TRBJ1-5; no definite D call. V shed 5 bases and J shed 9 bases, with 20 bases lying between them. The length of the CDR3 is 15 residues. Germline assignment: CDR1 SGHVS and CDR2 FNYEAQ. CDR3 sequence (DNA): TGTGCCAGCAGCCAAAGACGGGGTAGCCGGTGGCCCCAGCATTTT. This sequence encodes CASSQRRGSRWPQHF.

The chain's CDR3 is CASRENYSNQPQHF. In DNA form, the CDR3 reads TGTGCCAGCAGAGAGAATTATAGCAATCAGCCCCAGCATTTT. The chain links TRBV6-6 to TRBJ1-5; D gene ambiguous. CDR1 is MNHNY and CDR2 is SVGAGI in the germline V gene (reference sequence). V shed 6 bases and J shed 0 bases, with 9 bases lying between them. The CDR3 length is 14 residues.

This CDR3 reads CASSLETSGRAETQYF. The CDR3 DNA is TGCGCCAGCAGCTTGGAGACTAGCGGGAGGGCCGAGACCCAGTACTTC. The chain joins TRBV5-1 to TRBJ2-5; 14 bases map to TRBD2. Trimming took 0 bases from V and 5 from J; bases not matched to a gene: 3. The CDR3 length is 16 residues. The germline CDR1 and CDR2 sequences are SGHRS and YFSETQ.

The rearrangement uses TRBV6-5 and TRBJ1-2; weak D call: TRBD1 (5 bases). CDR1 MNHEY and CDR2 SVGAGI come from the germline V gene. The V gene lost 5 bases and the J gene lost 7 bases, with 14 bases spanning the gap. CDR3 length equals 13 residues. The CDR3 nucleotides are TGTGCCAGCAGTAACCCTCCGGGGGGTGGCTACACCTTC. It specifies CASSNPPGGGYTF.

The rearrangement links TRBV28 to TRBJ2-7; tentatively, D is TRBD2 (5 bases). Looked up from germline, CDR1 is MDHEN and CDR2 is SYDVKM. The CDR3 consists of 15 residues. V dropped 5 bases and J dropped 0 bases, with 14 bases sitting between them. CDR3 bases: TGTGCCAGCAGTGCCGGGCGACGGGGCTCCTACGAGCAGTACTTC. The encoded protein is CASSAGRRGSYEQYF. The full variable domain, rest sourced from reference TRBV28 and TRBJ2-7, is DVKVTQSSRYLVKRTGEKVFLECVQDMDHENMFWYRQDPGLGLRLIYFSYDVKMKEKGDIPEGYSVSREKKERFSLILESASTNQTSMYLCASSAGRRGSYEQYFGPGTRLTVT.

This clone was seen more than once but under ten times. This rearrangement joins TRBV5-4 to TRBJ1-2; TRBD1 matches 7 bases. V gave up 5 bases and J gave up 4 bases; unmatched junction bases: 8. The V gene's germline CDR1 is SGHNT and CDR2 YYREEE (reference sequence). The CDR3 runs 14 residues. The CDR3 protein is CASSPDRTLYGYTF. CDR3 DNA sequence: TGTGCCAGCAGTCCGGACAGGACCCTCTATGGCTACACCTTC.

This clone was found a few times. The chain couples TRBV23-1 to TRBJ2-7, with TRBD1 identical over 10 bases. TRBV23-1 is reported as an ORF; its role is uncertain. Trimming at V came to 3 bases and at J to 5 bases, leaving 4 bases not matched to a gene. The CDR3 is 14 residues long. The CDR3 reads CASSHLTGGNEQYF. The CDR3 region has the DNA TGCGCCAGCAGTCACTTGACAGGGGGCAACGAGCAGTACTTC.

The J gene is TRBJ2-5, the V gene TRBV2, with a weak D call TRBD1 (6 bases). The germline V gene encodes CDR1 SNHLY and CDR2 FYNNEI. The germline V and J ends were trimmed by 4 bases and 5 bases, with 8 bases remaining between them. This CDR3 region has 12 residues. The CDR3 sequence is CASSGQEETQYF. The DNA of the CDR3 is TGTGCCAGCAGTGGACAGGAGGAGACCCAGTACTTC.

This chain uses TRBV6-5 with TRBJ1-2; D possibly corresponds to TRBD1 (5 bases). The CDR3 is made up of 13 amino acids. Looked up from germline, CDR1 is MNHEY and CDR2 is SVGAGI. Trimming left V 2 bases short and J 3 bases short, with 7 bases between. CDR3 sequence reads: CASSYGHYYGYTF. The CDR3 bases are TGTGCCAGCAGTTACGGACACTACTATGGCTACACCTTC.

The chain links TRBV6-1 to TRBJ1-5, with 9 bases identical to TRBD1. CDR3 length: 17 amino acids. The germline CDR1 and CDR2 sequences are MNHNS and SASEGT. V was pared by 4 bases and J by 5 bases, with 12 bases of the junction left unmatched. In DNA form, the CDR3 reads TGTGCCAGCAGTGGGGGAAAGGGACAGGGTTTCCATCAGCCCCAGCATTTT. Protein: CASSGGKGQGFHQPQHF.

This chain links TRBV7-9 with TRBJ2-7; the D gene is possibly TRBD2 (5 bases). This CDR3 has 13 amino acids. Germline CDR1 and CDR2: SEHNR and FQNEAQ (reference sequence). V was pared by 5 bases and J by 1 base, with 9 bases between. The CDR3 sequence: CASSRTPSYEQYF. CDR3 DNA sequence: TGTGCCAGCAGCCGGACTCCTTCCTACGAGCAGTACTTC.

V gene TRBV11-2 combines with J gene TRBJ2-5; 10 nucleotides agree with TRBD2. V was clipped by 5 bases and J by 5 bases; unmatched bases: 14. The germline gives CDR1 SGHAT, CDR2 FQNNGV. This CDR3 region has 17 residues. CDR3 nucleotide sequence: TGTGCCAGCAGCGCCCCCCCGAGCGGGAGGGCTCTCGAGACCCAGTACTTC. Protein: CASSAPPSGRALETQYF.

The chain couples TRBV7-2 to TRBJ2-7; D perhaps matches TRBD2 (6 bases). V dropped 4 bases and J dropped 7 bases, with 14 bases sitting between them. The CDR3 loop spans 13 amino acids. Germline CDR1 is SGHTA and CDR2 is FQGNSA. CDR3 nucleotides: TGTGCCAGCAGCTCCCGACTAGTGAGTGAGCAGTACTTC. It specifies CASSSRLVSEQYF. Supplemented by reference TRBV7-2 and TRBJ2-7, the full variable domain reads GAGVSQSPSNKVTEKGKDVELRCDPISGHTALYWYRQSLGQGLEFLIYFQGNSAPDKSGLPSDRFSAERTGGSVSTLTIQRTQQEDSAVYLCASSSRLVSEQYFGPGTRLTVT.

The rearrangement joins TRBV27 to TRBJ1-2; a possible D gene is TRBD1 (6 bases). V lost 10 bases, J lost 5 bases, and 23 bases lay in between. This CDR3 is built from 15 residues. Germline values: CDR1 MNHEY, CDR2 SMNVEV (reference sequence). The CDR3 loop reads CATATLTQGKYGYTF. The CDR3 DNA follows: TGTGCCACGGCGACCTTAACACAGGGAAAGTATGGCTACACCTTC.

The chain recombines TRBV5-1 with TRBJ2-1; 11 nucleotides line up with TRBD2. The CDR3 loop spans 18 amino acids. Germline CDR1 SGHRS, CDR2 YFSETQ. The V segment lost 0 bases and the J segment 7 bases; nucleotides outside the gene matches: 12. The CDR3 reads CASSLGQPRLAGFNEQFF. CDR3 DNA sequence: TGCGCCAGCAGCTTGGGACAGCCCAGACTAGCGGGATTTAATGAGCAGTTCTTC.

The chain couples TRBV18 to TRBJ1-1; 7 bases fit TRBD1. Germline-derived CDR1 and CDR2 are KGHSH and LQKENI. After removal of 6 bases from V and 8 bases from J, the junction contained 12 bases not matched to a gene. This CDR3 is built from 14 residues. Written as DNA, the CDR3 is TGTGCCAGCTCCCTCGGAGAGACAGGGAAAGAAGCTTTCTTT. It is translated as CASSLGETGKEAFF.

This chain uses TRBV27 with TRBJ1-1; TRBD1 is a possible D gene (5 bases). The CDR3 runs 12 residues. Trimming pared 5 bases from V and 5 bases from J, leaving 9 bases between. CDR1 is MNHEY, CDR2 SMNVEV, per germline (reference sequence). The CDR3 DNA sequence: TGTGCCAGCAGTGGGGGGAGGACTGAAGCTTTCTTT. As protein: CASSGGRTEAFF.

The rearrangement links TRBV11-2 to TRBJ1-1; D call uncertain. The CDR3 loop spans 13 amino acids. V lost 5 bases, J lost 7 bases, and 14 bases lay in between. Germline V gives CDR1 SGHAT, CDR2 FQNNGV. The DNA for the CDR3 is TGTGCCAGCAGCCCCCCGGGTTACAATGAAGCTTTCTTT. Its translation: CASSPPGYNEAFF.

The chain joins TRBV5-4 to TRBJ1-1, with TRBD1 as a possible D gene (5 bases). Germline assignment: CDR1 SGHNT and CDR2 YYREEE (reference sequence). V lost 4 bases, J lost 1 base, and 8 bases lay in between. The CDR3 totals 13 residues. The CDR3 bases are TGTGCCAGCAGCGCAGGACAGAACACTGAAGCTTTCTTT. Encoded protein: CASSAGQNTEAFF.

The J gene is TRBJ2-5, the V gene TRBV10-2; 8 positions match TRBD1. The CDR3 consists of 13 residues. CDR1 WSHSY and CDR2 SAAADI come from the germline V gene. After removal of 7 bases from V and 4 bases from J, the junction contained 5 bases not matched to a gene. The CDR3 region has the DNA TGCGCCAGCACCCAGGGGGCCGGAGAGACCCAGTACTTC. This gives the protein CASTQGAGETQYF.

Details on this clone: The junction does not match germline at one end; this may be a read error. This chain connects TRBV7-2 to TRBJ2-2; D may be TRBD2 (6 bases). CDR1 is SGHTA, CDR2 FQGNSA, per germline. CDR3 length: 15 residues. The CDR3 coding sequence is TGTGCCAGCAGCCGGAGGGCCGTGGACACCGGGGTGCTGTTTTTT. Its protein product is CASSRRAVDTGVLFF.

The table lists this clone with a few counts. The V call is TRBV6-5, the J call TRBJ2-2, with 10 nucleotides matching TRBD2. The CDR3 runs 14 residues. The germline V gene encodes CDR1 MNHEY and CDR2 SVGAGI. V gave up 9 bases and J gave up 3 bases; unmatched junction bases: 4. The CDR3 region has the DNA TGTGCCAGTCTAGCGGGGGCGGACACCGGGGAGCTGTTTTTT. Translating it yields CASLAGADTGELFF.